These 25 T cell receptor beta chains were all obtained from the same sample, sequenced in a study. TCRdb re-derived calls from the 5' RACE reads in MiXCR, one entry per CDR3 protein. The sample carries about 61,000 distinct CDR3 sequences, 25% to 30% recorded once. The sequencing sample was made of tumor-infiltrating naive CD4+ T cells sorted from the breast tumor. Subset defined: naive CD4+ T cells, CD4+CD45RA+CD25-. These receptors were obtained from a female donor with breast cancer.

This clonotype came up many times. The chain links TRBV12-3 or TRBV12-4 to TRBJ1-1; D gene ambiguous. The CDR3 is 13 amino acids. V lost 7 bases and J 7 bases, leaving 16 bases between the germline ends. The CDR3 DNA reads as TGTGCCAGCATTACCGGGAATCTAGGTGAAGCTTTCTTT. This encodes CASITGNLGEAFF.

The chain links TRBV12-3 or TRBV12-4 to TRBJ2-1; 12 nucleotides agree with TRBD2. The V segment lost 5 bases and the J segment 8 bases; nucleotides outside the gene matches: 4. This CDR3 is 14 amino acids long. CDR3: CASSALAGGYEQFF. The CDR3 nucleotides are TGTGCCAGCAGTGCTCTAGCGGGAGGGTATGAGCAGTTCTTC.

This clonotype was counted only a few times. The CDR3 DNA sequence: TGTGCCAGCAGCCCTACCCAAGTTGGGGAGACCCAGTACTTC. It specifies CASSPTQVGETQYF. The chain employs TRBV7-9 and TRBJ2-5; unclear D gene. Germline lookup yields CDR1 SEHNR and CDR2 FQNEAQ (reference sequence). The CDR3 covers 14 residues. The V and J ends lost 5 bases and 5 bases respectively, with 15 bases between them.

This clonotype showed up just a few times. This chain links TRBV25-1 with TRBJ2-7, with D hard to call. Deletions cut 4 bases from V and 0 bases from J, with 7 bases between. The CDR3 is made up of 13 amino acids. Germline lookup yields CDR1 MGHDK and CDR2 SYGVNS. The CDR3 is CASSGHSSYEQYF. In DNA, the CDR3 is TGTGCCAGCAGTGGACACAGCTCCTACGAGCAGTACTTC.

This clonotype was observed a few times. Here the CDR3 reads CASRRADHYEQYF. CDR3 DNA: TGCGCCAGCAGAAGGGCCGACCACTACGAGCAGTACTTC. The chain links TRBV5-1 to TRBJ2-7; D ambiguous. The CDR3 covers 13 residues. Per the germline V gene, CDR1 is SGHRS and CDR2 is YFSETQ. V lost 5 bases to trimming and J lost 3 bases, with 12 bases between them.

The chain employs TRBV6-2 or TRBV6-3 and TRBJ1-5, with 10 bases that match TRBD1. The CDR3 covers 18 residues. V gave up 8 bases and J gave up 2 bases; unmatched junction bases: 15. CDR1 is MNHEY and CDR2 is SVGEGT in the germline V gene. In nucleotides, the CDR3 is TGTGCCAGCGGTCCGGGACAGGGGAAGCCCAGTGGCAATCAGCCCCAGCATTTT. Amino acid sequence: CASGPGQGKPSGNQPQHF.

Ten or more counts support this clonotype. V and J are TRBV7-2 and TRBJ2-1; maybe TRBD1 (6 bases). The CDR3 runs to 16 residues. Trimming took off 8 bases at V and 10 bases at J, with 27 bases between the two ends. The V gene's germline CDR1 is SGHTA and CDR2 FQGNSA. The CDR3 loop is CASGAGSASRGLEQFF. Written as DNA, the CDR3 is TGTGCCAGCGGGGCAGGGTCAGCAAGCAGGGGTTTGGAGCAGTTCTTC.

This sequence joins TRBV12-3 or TRBV12-4 and TRBJ1-1, with D perhaps TRBD1 (6 bases). Trimming took 4 bases from V and 4 from J, leaving 19 bases between them. The CDR3 contains 16 residues. The CDR3 protein is CASSSPRGGLGTEAFF. In nucleotides, the CDR3 is TGTGCCAGCAGTTCCCCCAGGGGAGGGTTGGGCACTGAAGCTTTCTTT.

The table lists this clonotype with many counts. The J gene is TRBJ1-5, the V gene TRBV12-3 or TRBV12-4, with 7 bases matching TRBD1. Trimming at V came to 5 bases and at J to 0 bases, leaving 4 bases not matched to a gene. This CDR3 has 15 amino acids. CDR3 sequence reads: CASSGQDYSNQPQHF. The CDR3 DNA sequence: TGTGCCAGCAGTGGACAGGACTATAGCAATCAGCCCCAGCATTTT.

The J gene is TRBJ1-2, the V gene TRBV20-1; D unresolved. Between the trimmed V and J ends, which lost 0 bases and 0 bases, there was a span of 11 bases. CDR3 length equals 15 residues. The germline CDR1 and CDR2 sequences are DFQATT and SNEGSKA (reference sequence). The CDR3 DNA follows: TGCAGTGCTAGAGACCCTCAAATCCCTAACTATGGCTACACCTTC. Amino acid sequence: CSARDPQIPNYGYTF.

This clonotype has just a few counts. A much more abundant neighbour one base away suggests this may be a read error. The genes are TRBV7-6 and TRBJ2-7; 8 positions match TRBD1. Germline V gene data show CDR1 as SGHVS and CDR2 as FNYEAQ. The CDR3 has 14 residues. The CDR3 DNA sequence: TGTGCCAGCAGCCCCGGACAGGGTTCCTACGGGCAGTACTTC. Translation: CASSPGQGSYGQYF. The full variable domain, with the rest looked up from reference TRBV7-6 and TRBJ2-7, is GAGVSQSPRYKVTKRGQDVALRCDPISGHVSLYWYRQALGQGPEFLTYFNYEAQQDKSGLPNDRFSAERPEGSISTLTIQRTEQRDSAMYRCASSPGQGSYGQYFGPGTRLTVT.

This clonotype was seen more than once but under ten times. The rearrangement uses TRBV5-1 and TRBJ1-5; D is unresolved. The CDR3 covers 13 residues. Trimming took off 7 bases at V and 2 bases at J, with 10 bases between the two ends. Germline V gives CDR1 SGHRS, CDR2 YFSETQ. The CDR3 protein is CASAQDGNQPQHF. The DNA for the CDR3 is TGCGCCAGCGCCCAGGACGGCAATCAGCCCCAGCATTTT.

This clonotype was counted only a few times. V usage is TRBV7-2 and J usage is TRBJ2-7, with 12 bases that match TRBD2. The CDR3 consists of 15 residues. V lost 2 bases, J lost 6 bases, and 5 bases stayed unmatched. Germline V gene lookup returns CDR1 SGHTA and CDR2 FQGNSA. The CDR3 nucleotides read TGTGCCAGCAGCTTACTGGCTAGCGGGAGGGTCGAGCAGTACTTC. Its translation is CASSLLASGRVEQYF. Variable domain in full (rest from reference TRBV7-2 and TRBJ2-7): GAGVSQSPSNKVTEKGKDVELRCDPISGHTALYWYRQSLGQGLEFLIYFQGNSAPDKSGLPSDRFSAERTGGSVSTLTIQRTQQEDSAVYLCASSLLASGRVEQYFGPGTRLTVT.

The rearrangement joins TRBV6-1 to TRBJ1-2; 7 positions match TRBD1. The V gene end was trimmed by 7 bases and the J gene end by 2 bases; junction bases not matched to a gene: 7. This CDR3 region has 14 residues. Looked up from germline, CDR1 is MNHNS and CDR2 is SASEGT. CDR3: CASIRGGSNYGYTF. CDR3 nucleotide sequence: TGTGCCAGCATACGAGGGGGCTCCAACTATGGCTACACCTTC.

This clonotype came up a few times. CDR3 sequence reads: CASRRTGGNSPLHF. Written as DNA, the CDR3 is TGTGCCAGCAGGAGGACAGGGGGTAATTCACCCCTCCACTTT. The chain employs TRBV2 and TRBJ1-6, with 10 bases lining up with TRBD1. The CDR3 runs to 14 residues. Germline values: CDR1 SNHLY, CDR2 FYNNEI. V lost 6 bases, J lost 6 bases, and 2 bases stayed unmatched.

In this sample, this clonotype turned up once. A read error may explain this, as a much larger clone is one base away. The rearrangement links TRBV7-2 to TRBJ2-7; D gene unclear. This CDR3 is built from 12 residues. Between the trimmed V and J ends, which lost 2 bases and 3 bases, there was a span of 5 bases. The germline gives CDR1 SGHTA, CDR2 FQGNSA. The CDR3 nucleotides read TGTGCCAGCAGCTTAACGCGCTACGAGCAGTACTTC. Encoded protein: CASSLTRYEQYF.

This chain uses TRBV7-3 with TRBJ1-1; no firm D call. CDR3 length: 14 amino acids. CDR1 is SGHTA and CDR2 is FQGTGA in the germline V gene. The V end was cut by 5 bases, the J end by 0 bases, with 10 bases between. The CDR3 loop is CASSLSPMNTEAFF. The CDR3 coding sequence is TGTGCCAGCAGCCTGAGCCCAATGAACACTGAAGCTTTCTTT.

The chain carries TRBV4-1 and TRBJ2-7, with 7 bases aligning to TRBD2. J gave up 5 bases and V 0 bases, and 13 bases lay outside the gene matches. The germline V gene has CDR1 MGHRA and CDR2 YSYEKL. The length of the CDR3 is 17 residues. For the CDR3, the DNA is TGCGCCAGCAGCCAAGAAGGGTCGGCGGGAGAACGCCACGAGCAGTACTTC. Amino acid sequence: CASSQEGSAGERHEQYF.

The chain recombines TRBV6-1 with TRBJ1-5; possible D gene TRBD1, 6 bases. Germline values: CDR1 MNHNS, CDR2 SASEGT. This CDR3 has 14 amino acids. The V gene lost 7 bases and the J gene lost 5 bases, with 15 bases spanning the gap. This CDR3 reads CASISGEEYQPQHF. The DNA of the CDR3 is TGTGCCAGCATCTCAGGGGAGGAGTATCAGCCCCAGCATTTT.

The sample holds one count of this clonotype. This may come from a read error, since a much larger clone is one base off. The chain is built from TRBV6-5 and TRBJ1-2; D call uncertain. The CDR3 extends over 13 amino acids. V lost 10 bases, J lost 3 bases, and 15 bases lay in between. Germline loops: CDR1 MNHEY, CDR2 SVGAGI. Here the CDR3 reads CANSPGRDYGYTF. The CDR3 DNA sequence: TGTGCCAACAGCCCCGGACGAGACTATGGCTACACCTTC.

A note on this clonotype: Without the conserved terminal phenylalanine or tryptophan, this CDR3 likely stems from a read error. The chain uses TRBV6-1 and TRBJ1-2, with TRBD1 matching over 7 bases. The germline gives CDR1 MNHNS, CDR2 SASEGT. With V trimmed by 4 bases and J by 4 bases, 6 bases remained unmatched. This CDR3 spans 14 amino acids. CDR3 protein: CASSVTGSFYGYTL. The CDR3 nucleotides read TGTGCCAGCAGTGTGACAGGGTCCTTCTATGGCTACACCCTC.

This chain uses TRBV7-3 with TRBJ2-6; 7 bases line up with TRBD1. V trimming: 6 bases; J trimming: 2 bases; junction bases outside the gene matches: 7. Germline CDR1 and CDR2: SGHTA and FQGTGA. The CDR3 loop spans 16 amino acids. CDR3 sequence (DNA): TGTGCCAGCAGACCCCCGACAGGGACTGGGGCCAACGTCCTGACTTTC. It yields the protein CASRPPTGTGANVLTF.

At least ten counts were recorded for this clonotype. The gene calls are TRBV7-2 and TRBJ2-7; D call uncertain. This CDR3 has 15 residues. In germline, CDR1 is SGHTA, CDR2 FQGNSA. Trimming took 5 bases from V and 2 from J, leaving 16 bases between them. This CDR3 reads CASSPTTGPTYEQYF. The DNA of the CDR3 is TGTGCCAGCAGCCCGACAACTGGGCCAACCTACGAGCAGTACTTC.

This chain joins TRBV9 and TRBJ2-1; 11 bases line up with TRBD2. V dropped 4 bases and J dropped 9; count of bases not matched to a gene: 12. CDR3 length: 16 amino acids. From germline, CDR1 is SGDLS and CDR2 YYNGEE. For the CDR3, the DNA is TGTGCCAGCAGCACCCGAGGTACTAGCGGGAGTAGTGAGCAGTTCTTC. It specifies CASSTRGTSGSSEQFF.

This sequence joins TRBV10-3 and TRBJ2-7; 8 bases match TRBD2. Trimming removed 8 bases from V and 6 bases from J; junction bases left unmatched: 9. This CDR3 comprises 13 residues. CDR1 and CDR2 (germline): ENHRY, SYGVKD. The CDR3 protein is CAIDPSGGVEQYF. The CDR3 nucleotides are TGTGCCATCGATCCCTCGGGGGGGGTCGAGCAGTACTTC.